This TCR beta chain is drawn from a study of shared clonotypes between healthy human individuals. For genomic DNA, unsorted samples relied on about 90 million PBMCs. Assay: immunoSEQ multiplex PCR; the TCRdb copy retains only in-frame clones and omits some. The sample records about 460,000 clones, 60% to 80% being singletons. The CDR3 covers 11 residues. Trimming took 5 bases from V and 8 from J, leaving 12 bases between them. Germline CDR1 and CDR2: DFQATT and SNEGSKA (reference sequence). On this clone: This is likely an artifact of a read error, given a far larger clone one base away.

This receptor was identified in a woman between 40 and 50 years old in good health. Some clones in this sample may be carry-over from other donors' samples. The genes are TRBV20-1 and TRBJ1-1, with no clear D. The material sequenced was PBMCs. This CDR3 reads CSASPKPEAFF. Here the CDR3 DNA reads TGCAGTGCTTCTCCCAAGCCAGAAGCTTTCTTT.